Described below is a single T cell receptor beta chain sequence and its context. Its antigen is undetermined. This entry belongs to a study of cytomegalovirus exposure and HLA in healthy donors. Study summary: Early released data comprised 80 million to 90 million unique TCRs from HLA-typed donors. Overall study results and limits: Cytomegalovirus association was listed for 164 TCR beta chains. V segments that were indistinguishable, TRBV6-2 and TRBV6-3 among them, were omitted from analysis.

Unmatched junction bases numbered 8, after V lost 5 bases and J lost 7 bases. Per the germline V gene, CDR1 is SGHAT and CDR2 is FQDESV (reference sequence). This CDR3 region has 15 residues. The PCR made use of 60 Vbeta and 13 Jbeta primers. Repertoires were generated with immunoSEQ multiplex PCR, while TCRdb's copy carries only in-frame clones and drops some. Here the sample table reports some 80,000 clones. The TCR comes from a woman aged 25 to 39 in good health and CMV-seronegative. The rearrangement links TRBV11-1 to TRBJ2-7, with 13 bases matching TRBD2. The material sequenced was PBMCs. CDR3 region: CASSLLAGGPEEQYF. The CDR3 coding sequence is TGTGCCAGCAGCCTACTAGCGGGGGGGCCCGAAGAGCAGTACTTC.